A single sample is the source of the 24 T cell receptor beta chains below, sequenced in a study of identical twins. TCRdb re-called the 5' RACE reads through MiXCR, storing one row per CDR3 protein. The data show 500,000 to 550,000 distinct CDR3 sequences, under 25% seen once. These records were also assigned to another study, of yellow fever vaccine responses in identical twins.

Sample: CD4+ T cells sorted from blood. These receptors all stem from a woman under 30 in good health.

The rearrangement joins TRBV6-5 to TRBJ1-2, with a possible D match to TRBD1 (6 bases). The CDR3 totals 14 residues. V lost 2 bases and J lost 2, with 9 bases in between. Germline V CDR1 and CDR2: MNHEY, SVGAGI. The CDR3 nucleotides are TGTGCCAGCAGTTACAGGACAGAGAACTATGGCTACACCTTC. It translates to CASSYRTENYGYTF.

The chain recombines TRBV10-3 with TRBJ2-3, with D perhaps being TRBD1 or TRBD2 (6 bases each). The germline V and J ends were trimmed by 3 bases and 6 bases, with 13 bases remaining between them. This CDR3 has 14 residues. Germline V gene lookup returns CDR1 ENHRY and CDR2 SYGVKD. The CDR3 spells CAISDGPGADTQYF. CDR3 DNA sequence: TGTGCCATCAGTGATGGGCCGGGGGCGGATACGCAGTATTTT.

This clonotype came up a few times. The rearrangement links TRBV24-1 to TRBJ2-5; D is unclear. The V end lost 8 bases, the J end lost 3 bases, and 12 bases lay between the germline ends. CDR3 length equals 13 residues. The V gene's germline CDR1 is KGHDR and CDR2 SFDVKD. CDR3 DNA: TGTGCCACCACCGCCGGTAGCAAAGAGACCCAGTACTTC. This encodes CATTAGSKETQYF.

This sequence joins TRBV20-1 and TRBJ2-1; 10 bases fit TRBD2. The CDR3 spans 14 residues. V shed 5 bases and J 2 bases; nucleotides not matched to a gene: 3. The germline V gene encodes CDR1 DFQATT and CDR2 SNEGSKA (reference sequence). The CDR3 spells CSAWTSGAYNEQFF. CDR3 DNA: TGCAGTGCTTGGACTAGCGGAGCCTACAATGAGCAGTTCTTC.

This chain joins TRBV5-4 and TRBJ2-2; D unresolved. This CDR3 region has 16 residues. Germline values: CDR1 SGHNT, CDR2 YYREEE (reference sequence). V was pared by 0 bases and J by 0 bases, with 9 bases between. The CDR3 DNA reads TGTGCCAGCAGCTTGGCGGCGGCCCCGAACACCGGGGAGCTGTTTTTT. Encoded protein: CASSLAAAPNTGELFF.

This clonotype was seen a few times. CDR3 sequence reads: CASRGNQNSNQPQHF. In DNA form, the CDR3 reads TGTGCCAGCAGAGGGAACCAGAATAGCAATCAGCCCCAGCATTTT. The gene calls are TRBV12-3 or TRBV12-4 and TRBJ1-5, with unresolved D. CDR3 length: 15 residues. V dropped 6 bases and J dropped 0 bases, with 12 bases sitting between them.

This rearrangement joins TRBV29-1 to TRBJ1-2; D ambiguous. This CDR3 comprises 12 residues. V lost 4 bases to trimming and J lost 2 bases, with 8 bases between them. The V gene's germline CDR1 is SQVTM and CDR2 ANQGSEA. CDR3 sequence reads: CSVVVGNYGYTF. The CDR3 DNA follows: TGCAGCGTTGTGGTCGGGAACTATGGCTACACCTTC.

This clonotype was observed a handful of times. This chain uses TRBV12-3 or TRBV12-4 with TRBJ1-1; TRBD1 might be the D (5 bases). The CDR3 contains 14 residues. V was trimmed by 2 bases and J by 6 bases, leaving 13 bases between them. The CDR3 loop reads CASSLFEGMAEAFF. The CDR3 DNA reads TGTGCCAGCAGTTTATTCGAGGGGATGGCTGAAGCTTTCTTT.

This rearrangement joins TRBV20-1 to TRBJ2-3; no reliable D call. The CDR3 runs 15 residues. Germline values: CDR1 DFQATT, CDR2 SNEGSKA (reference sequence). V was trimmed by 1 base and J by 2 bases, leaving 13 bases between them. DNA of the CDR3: TGCAGTGCTAGAGCAACGACTGGGATCACAGATACGCAGTATTTT. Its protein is CSARATTGITDTQYF.

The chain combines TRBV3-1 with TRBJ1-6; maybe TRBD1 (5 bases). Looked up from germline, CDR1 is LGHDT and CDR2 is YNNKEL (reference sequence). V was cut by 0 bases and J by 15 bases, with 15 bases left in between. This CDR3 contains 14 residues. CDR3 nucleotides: TGTGCCAGCAGCCAAGAGACGGGACGGCAGAACCTCCACTTT. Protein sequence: CASSQETGRQNLHF. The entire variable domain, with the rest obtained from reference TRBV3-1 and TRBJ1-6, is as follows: DTAVSQTPKYLVTQMGNDKSIKCEQNLGHDTMYWYKQDSKKFLKIMFSYNNKELIINETVPNRFSPKSPDKAHLNLHINSLELGDSAVYFCASSQETGRQNLHFGNGTRLTVT.

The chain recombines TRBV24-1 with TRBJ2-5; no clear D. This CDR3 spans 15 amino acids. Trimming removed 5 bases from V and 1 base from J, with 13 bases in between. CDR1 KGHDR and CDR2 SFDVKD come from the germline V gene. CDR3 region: CATSGPSSGQETQYF. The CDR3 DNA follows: TGTGCCACCAGTGGTCCGAGTAGTGGCCAAGAGACCCAGTACTTC.

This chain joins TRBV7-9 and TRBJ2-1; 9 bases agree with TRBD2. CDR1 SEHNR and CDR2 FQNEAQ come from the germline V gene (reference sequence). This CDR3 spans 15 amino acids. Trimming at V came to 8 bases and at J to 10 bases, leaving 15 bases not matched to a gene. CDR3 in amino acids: CASSGRLAGRWEQFF. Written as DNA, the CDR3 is TGTGCCAGCTCAGGTCGGCTAGCGGGACGCTGGGAGCAGTTCTTC.

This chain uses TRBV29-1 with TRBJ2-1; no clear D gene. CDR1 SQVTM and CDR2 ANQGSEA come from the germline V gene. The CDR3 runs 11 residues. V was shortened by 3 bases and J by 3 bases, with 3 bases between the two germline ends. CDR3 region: CSVEDYNEQFF. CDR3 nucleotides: TGCAGCGTTGAGGACTACAATGAGCAGTTCTTC.

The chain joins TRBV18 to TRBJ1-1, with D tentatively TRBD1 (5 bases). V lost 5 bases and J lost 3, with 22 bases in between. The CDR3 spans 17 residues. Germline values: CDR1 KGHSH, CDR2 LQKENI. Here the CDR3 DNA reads TGTGCCAGCTCATCAGGGTTAAAACCCCTAGGGGACACTGAAGCTTTCTTT. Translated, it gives CASSSGLKPLGDTEAFF.

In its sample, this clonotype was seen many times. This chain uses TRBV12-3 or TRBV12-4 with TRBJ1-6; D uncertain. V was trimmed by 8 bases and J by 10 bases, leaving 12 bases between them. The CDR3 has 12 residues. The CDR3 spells CASGRMGSPLHF. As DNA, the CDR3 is TGTGCCAGCGGTCGCATGGGATCACCCCTCCACTTT.

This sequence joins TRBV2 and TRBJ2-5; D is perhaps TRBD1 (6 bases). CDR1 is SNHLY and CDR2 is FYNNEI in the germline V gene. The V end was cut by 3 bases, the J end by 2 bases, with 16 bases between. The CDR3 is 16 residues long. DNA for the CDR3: TGTGCCAGCAGTGAGGATCGTACAGGGAGACAAGAGACCCAGTACTTC. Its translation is CASSEDRTGRQETQYF.

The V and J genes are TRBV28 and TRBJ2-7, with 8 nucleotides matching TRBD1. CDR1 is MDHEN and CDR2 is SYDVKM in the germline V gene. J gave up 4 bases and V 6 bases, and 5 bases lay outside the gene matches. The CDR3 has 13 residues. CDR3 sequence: CASSSYRGYEQYV. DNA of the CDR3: TGTGCCAGCAGCTCTTACAGGGGGTACGAGCAGTACGTC.

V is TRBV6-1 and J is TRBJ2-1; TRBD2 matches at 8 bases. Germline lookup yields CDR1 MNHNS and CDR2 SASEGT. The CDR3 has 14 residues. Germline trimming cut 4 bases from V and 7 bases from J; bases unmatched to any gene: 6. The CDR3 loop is CASSALAVANEQFF. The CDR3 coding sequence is TGTGCCAGCAGTGCACTAGCGGTAGCGAATGAGCAGTTCTTC.

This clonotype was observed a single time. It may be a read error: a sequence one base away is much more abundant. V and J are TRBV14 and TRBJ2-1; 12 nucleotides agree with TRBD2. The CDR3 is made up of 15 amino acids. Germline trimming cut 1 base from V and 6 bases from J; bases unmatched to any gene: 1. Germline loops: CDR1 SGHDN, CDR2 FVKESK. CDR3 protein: CASSQGTSGVNEQFF. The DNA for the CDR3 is TGTGCCAGCAGCCAAGGGACTAGCGGGGTCAATGAGCAGTTCTTC.

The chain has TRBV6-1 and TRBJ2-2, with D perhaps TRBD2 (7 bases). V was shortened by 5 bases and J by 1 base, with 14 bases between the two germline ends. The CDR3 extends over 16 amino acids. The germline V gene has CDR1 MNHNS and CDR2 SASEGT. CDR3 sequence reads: CASSPRGPRNTGELFF. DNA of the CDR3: TGTGCCAGCAGTCCGCGGGGGCCCCGGAACACCGGGGAGCTGTTTTTT.

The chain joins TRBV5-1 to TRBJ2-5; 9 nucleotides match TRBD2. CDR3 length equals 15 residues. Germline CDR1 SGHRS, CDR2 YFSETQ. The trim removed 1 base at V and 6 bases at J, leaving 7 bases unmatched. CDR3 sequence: CASSLTASGVKTQYF. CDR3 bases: TGCGCCAGCAGCTTGACGGCTAGCGGGGTAAAGACCCAGTACTTC. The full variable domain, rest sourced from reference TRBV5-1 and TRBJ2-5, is KAGVTQTPRYLIKTRGQQVTLSCSPISGHRSVSWYQQTPGQGLQFLFEYFSETQRNKGNFPGRFSGRQFSNSRSEMNVSTLELGDSALYLCASSLTASGVKTQYFGPGTRLLVL.

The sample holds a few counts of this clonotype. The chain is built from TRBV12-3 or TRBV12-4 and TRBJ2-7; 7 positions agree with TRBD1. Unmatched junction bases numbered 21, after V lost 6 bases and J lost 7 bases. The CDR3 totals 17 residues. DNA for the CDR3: TGTGCCAGCAGCCCTAACAGGGGCAATAAGCTGTCTAGAGAGCAGTACTTC. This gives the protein CASSPNRGNKLSREQYF.

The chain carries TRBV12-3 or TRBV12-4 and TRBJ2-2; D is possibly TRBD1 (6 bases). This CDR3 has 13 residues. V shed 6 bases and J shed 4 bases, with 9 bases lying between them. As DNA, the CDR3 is TGTGCCAGCAGCGACAGGAGCACCGGGGAGCTGTTTTTT. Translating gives CASSDRSTGELFF.

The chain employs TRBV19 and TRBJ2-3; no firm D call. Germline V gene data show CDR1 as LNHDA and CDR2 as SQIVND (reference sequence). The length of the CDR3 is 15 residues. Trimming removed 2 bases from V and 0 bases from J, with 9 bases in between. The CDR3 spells CASSIIEASTDTQYF. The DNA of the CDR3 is TGTGCCAGTAGTATAATAGAAGCTAGCACAGATACGCAGTATTTT.